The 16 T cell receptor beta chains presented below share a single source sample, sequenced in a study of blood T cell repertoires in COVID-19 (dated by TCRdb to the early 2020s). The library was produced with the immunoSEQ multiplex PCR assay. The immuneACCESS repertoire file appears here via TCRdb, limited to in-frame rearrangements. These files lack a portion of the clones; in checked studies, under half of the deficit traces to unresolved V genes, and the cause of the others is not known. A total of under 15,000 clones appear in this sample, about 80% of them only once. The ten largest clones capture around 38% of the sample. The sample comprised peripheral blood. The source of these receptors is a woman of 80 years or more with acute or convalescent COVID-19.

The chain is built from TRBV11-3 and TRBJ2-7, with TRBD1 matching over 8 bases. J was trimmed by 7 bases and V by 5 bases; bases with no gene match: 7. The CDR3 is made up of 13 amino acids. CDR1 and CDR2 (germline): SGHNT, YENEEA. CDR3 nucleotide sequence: TGTGCCAGCAGCACACGGACAGGGAGGGAGCAGTACTTC. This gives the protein CASSTRTGREQYF. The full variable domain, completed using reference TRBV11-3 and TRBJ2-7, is EAGVVQSPRYKIIEKKQPVAFWCNPISGHNTLYWYLQNLGQGPELLIRYENEEAVDDSQLPKDRFSAERLKGVDSTLKIQPAELGDSAVYLCASSTRTGREQYFGPGTRLTVT.

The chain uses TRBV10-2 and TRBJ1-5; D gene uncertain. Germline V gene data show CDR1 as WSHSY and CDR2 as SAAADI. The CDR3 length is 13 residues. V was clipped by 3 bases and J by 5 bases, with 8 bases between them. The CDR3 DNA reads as TGCGCCAGCAGTGATTATATAGATCAGCCCCAGCATTTT. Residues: CASSDYIDQPQHF.

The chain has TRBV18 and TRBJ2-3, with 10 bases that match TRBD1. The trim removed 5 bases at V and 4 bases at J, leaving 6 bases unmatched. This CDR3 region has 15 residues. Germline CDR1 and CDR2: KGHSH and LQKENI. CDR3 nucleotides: TGTGCCAGCTCAGCCGGGACAGGGGTTGCAGATACGCAGTATTTT. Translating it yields CASSAGTGVADTQYF.

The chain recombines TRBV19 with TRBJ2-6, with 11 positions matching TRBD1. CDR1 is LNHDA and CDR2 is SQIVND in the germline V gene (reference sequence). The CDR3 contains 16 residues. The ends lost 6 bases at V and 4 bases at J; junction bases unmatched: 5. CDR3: CASRGDRGSGANVLTF. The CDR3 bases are TGTGCCAGTAGGGGGGACAGGGGGAGCGGGGCCAACGTCCTGACTTTC.

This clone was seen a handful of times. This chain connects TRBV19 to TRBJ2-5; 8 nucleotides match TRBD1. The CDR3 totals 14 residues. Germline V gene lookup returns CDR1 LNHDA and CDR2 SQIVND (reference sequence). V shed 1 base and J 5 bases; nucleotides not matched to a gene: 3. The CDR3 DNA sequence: TGTGCCAGTAGTATAGGGCAGGGGGCTGAGACCCAGTACTTC. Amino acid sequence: CASSIGQGAETQYF.

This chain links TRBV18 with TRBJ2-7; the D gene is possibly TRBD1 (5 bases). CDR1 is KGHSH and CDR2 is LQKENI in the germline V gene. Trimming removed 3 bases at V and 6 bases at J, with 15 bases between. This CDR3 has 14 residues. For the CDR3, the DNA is TGTGCCAGCTCACCGGAAACCAGGGTCGGCGAGCAGTACTTC. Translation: CASSPETRVGEQYF.

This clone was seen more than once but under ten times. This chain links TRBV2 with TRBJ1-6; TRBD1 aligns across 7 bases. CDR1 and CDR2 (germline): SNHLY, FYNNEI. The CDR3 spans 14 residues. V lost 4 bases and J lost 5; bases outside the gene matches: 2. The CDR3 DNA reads TGTGCCAGCAGTGTAACAGGGGATAATTCACCCCTCCACTTT. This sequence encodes CASSVTGDNSPLHF.

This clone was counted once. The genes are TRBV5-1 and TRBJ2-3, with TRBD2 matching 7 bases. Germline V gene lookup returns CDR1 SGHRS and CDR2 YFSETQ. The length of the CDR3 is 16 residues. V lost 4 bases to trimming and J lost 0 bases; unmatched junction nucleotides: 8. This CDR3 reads CASSAGLRLSTDTQYF. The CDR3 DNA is TGCGCCAGCAGCGCGGGACTACGCCTTAGCACAGATACGCAGTATTTT.

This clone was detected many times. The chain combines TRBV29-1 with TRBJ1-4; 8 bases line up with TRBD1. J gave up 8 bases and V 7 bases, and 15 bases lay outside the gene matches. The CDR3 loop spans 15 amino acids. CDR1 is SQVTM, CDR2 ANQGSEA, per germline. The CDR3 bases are TGCAGCGCTACACGCGGACAGGGAGGGCGAGAAAAACTGTTTTTT. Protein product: CSATRGQGGREKLFF.

For the CDR3, the DNA is TGTGCCAGCAGCGCCAGGGGTTCCTACGAGCAGTACTTC. Its translation is CASSARGSYEQYF. The chain is built from TRBV7-8 and TRBJ2-7; D possibly corresponds to TRBD1 (6 bases). There are 13 residues in the CDR3. Looked up from germline, CDR1 is SGHVS and CDR2 is FQNEAQ. Between the trimmed V and J ends, which lost 5 bases and 1 base, there was a span of 9 bases.

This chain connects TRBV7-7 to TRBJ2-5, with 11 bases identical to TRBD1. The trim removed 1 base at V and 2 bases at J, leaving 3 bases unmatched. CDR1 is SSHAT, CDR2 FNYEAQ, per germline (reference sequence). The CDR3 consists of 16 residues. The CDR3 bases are TGTGCCAGCAGCTTAGGAGGGACAGGGGGTCAAGAGACCCAGTACTTC. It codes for CASSLGGTGGQETQYF.

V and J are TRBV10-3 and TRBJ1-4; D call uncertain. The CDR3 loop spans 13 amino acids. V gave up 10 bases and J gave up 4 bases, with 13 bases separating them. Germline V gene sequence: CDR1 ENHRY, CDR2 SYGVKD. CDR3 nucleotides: TGTGCCACACAGAGAGATTATAATGAAAAACTGTTTTTT. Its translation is CATQRDYNEKLFF.

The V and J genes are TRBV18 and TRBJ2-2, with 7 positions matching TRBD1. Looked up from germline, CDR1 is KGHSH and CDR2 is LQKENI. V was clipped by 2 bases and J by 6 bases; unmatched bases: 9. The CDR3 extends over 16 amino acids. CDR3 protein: CASSPTPGGESGELFF. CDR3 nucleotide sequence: TGTGCCAGCTCACCAACCCCAGGGGGTGAGTCCGGGGAGCTGTTTTTT.

The CDR3 reads CASNPQWGGGTGELFF. In nucleotides, the CDR3 is TGCGCCAGCAACCCTCAATGGGGGGGTGGCACCGGGGAGCTGTTTTTT. This chain uses TRBV4-1 with TRBJ2-2; 7 nucleotides match TRBD2. The germline V gene encodes CDR1 MGHRA and CDR2 YSYEKL. This CDR3 is 16 amino acids long. V lost 7 bases and J lost 4; bases outside the gene matches: 12.

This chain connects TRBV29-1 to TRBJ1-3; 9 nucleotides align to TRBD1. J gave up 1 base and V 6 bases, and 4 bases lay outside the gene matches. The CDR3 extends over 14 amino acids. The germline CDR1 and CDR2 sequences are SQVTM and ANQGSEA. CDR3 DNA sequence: TGCAGCGTCGCCGGGACAGGGTCTGGAAACACCATATATTTT. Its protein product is CSVAGTGSGNTIYF.

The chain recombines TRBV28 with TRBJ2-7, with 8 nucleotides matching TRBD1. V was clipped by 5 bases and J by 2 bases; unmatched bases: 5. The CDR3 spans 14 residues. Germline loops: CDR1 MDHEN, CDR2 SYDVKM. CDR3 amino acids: CASSPRTGPYEQYF. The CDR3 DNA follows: TGTGCCAGCAGTCCTCGGACAGGGCCCTACGAGCAGTACTTC.